The 9 T cell receptor beta chains below come from one sample, sequenced in a study of cytomegalovirus exposure and HLA in healthy donors. Use of 60 Vbeta and 13 Jbeta primers characterized the PCR. Measured with immunoSEQ multiplex PCR; TCRdb has only the in-frame clones, and not every one. The sample holds under 55,000 clones, 60% to 75% seen once. Specimen: PBMCs. These receptors were collected from a woman aged 50 to 60 in good health and CMV-seronegative.

The chain carries TRBV5-4 and TRBJ1-2; 7 nucleotides match TRBD1. The V gene's germline CDR1 is SGHNT and CDR2 YYREEE (reference sequence). The V gene end was trimmed by 3 bases and the J gene end by 4 bases; junction bases not matched to a gene: 15. This CDR3 is 17 amino acids long. The chain's CDR3 is CASSSAGQPGGLYGYTF. The CDR3 DNA follows: TGTGCCAGCAGCTCCGCGGGACAGCCCGGCGGACTCTATGGCTACACCTTC.

This clone is medium-sized within its sample. V gene TRBV10-2 combines with J gene TRBJ2-1, with 10 bases aligning to TRBD2. Germline CDR1 WSHSY, CDR2 SAAADI. The CDR3 has 14 amino acids. V shed 5 bases and J 8 bases; nucleotides not matched to a gene: 6. CDR3 residues: CASSLAGAGHEQFF. CDR3 DNA: TGCGCCAGCAGTCTAGCGGGAGCTGGGCATGAGCAGTTCTTC.

The CDR3 bases are TGTGCCAGCAGCTTAAACGCGGGGTTCTATGAGCAGTTCTTC. This translates into CASSLNAGFYEQFF. The genes are TRBV7-3 and TRBJ2-1, with D possibly TRBD2 on 6 matching bases. Germline lookup yields CDR1 SGHTA and CDR2 FQGTGA. The CDR3 length is 14 residues. Trimming cost V 1 base and J 8 bases, with 12 bases left between them.

The rearrangement joins TRBV30 to TRBJ1-4, with a weak D call TRBD1 (5 bases). This CDR3 contains 14 residues. V lost 1 base, J lost 7 bases, and 13 bases lay in between. The germline V gene has CDR1 GTSNPN and CDR2 SVGIG (reference sequence). In DNA, the CDR3 is TGTGCCTGGAGTGAGGGATGGGGGGGTGAAAAACTGTTTTTT. Amino acid sequence: CAWSEGWGGEKLFF.

CDR3 sequence (DNA): TGTGCCAGCAGCCAATCCGGGGGGCCGCGTGAGCAGTTCTTC. Its translation: CASSQSGGPREQFF. The chain has TRBV4-2 and TRBJ2-1; D is perhaps TRBD2 (7 bases). V was pared by 2 bases and J by 9 bases, with 14 bases between. The CDR3 sequence is 14 residues long. From germline, CDR1 is LGHNA and CDR2 YNFKEQ.

This clone is judged medium-sized. J is TRBJ2-7 and V is TRBV5-8; 9 bases are shared with TRBD1. CDR1 is SGHTS, CDR2 YDEGEE, per germline. Trimming cost V 3 bases and J 5 bases; bases outside gene matches: 6. The CDR3 is 14 residues long. CDR3 region: CASSSNRDRDEQYF. Written as DNA, the CDR3 is TGTGCCAGCAGCTCAAACCGGGACAGGGACGAGCAGTACTTC.

The chain is built from TRBV6-5 and TRBJ2-7, with a tentative D call TRBD2 (5 bases). Germline V gene lookup returns CDR1 MNHEY and CDR2 SVGAGI. Between the trimmed V and J ends, which lost 7 bases and 2 bases, there was a span of 12 bases. The CDR3 sequence is 13 residues long. The CDR3 DNA is TGTGCCAGCACCGCACAGACTACCTACGAGCAGTACTTC. This sequence encodes CASTAQTTYEQYF.

This clone is deemed medium-sized (0.01 to 0.1%). The V call is TRBV19, the J call TRBJ1-1; D unclear. Germline CDR1 and CDR2: LNHDA and SQIVND (reference sequence). V was pared by 5 bases and J by 5 bases, with 15 bases between. CDR3 length: 14 residues. The CDR3 region is CASSLIMTGTEAFF. The CDR3 region has the DNA TGTGCCAGTAGTCTCATTATGACGGGAACTGAAGCTTTCTTT. The variable domain in full, with the rest retrieved from reference TRBV19 and TRBJ1-1, is DGGITQSPKYLFRKEGQNVTLSCEQNLNHDAMYWYRQDPGQGLRLIYYSQIVNDFQKGDIAEGYSVSREKKESFPLTVTSAQKNPTAFYLCASSLIMTGTEAFFGQGTRLTVV.

The chain joins TRBV5-1 to TRBJ2-5; perhaps TRBD1 as D (5 bases). Germline V lookup: CDR1 SGHRS, CDR2 YFSETQ. CDR3 length equals 14 residues. Trimming left V 0 bases short and J 5 bases short, with 11 bases between. The CDR3 here is CASSLGLGVETQYF. The CDR3 DNA is TGCGCCAGCAGCTTGGGCCTAGGGGTCGAGACCCAGTACTTC.